Listed below are T cell receptor beta chains from one sample, sequenced in a study of T cells in Graves' hyperthyroidism and ophthalmopathy. Each CDR3 protein is one row after TCRdb ran MiXCR on the multiplex PCR reads. The sample comprises around 380,000 distinct CDR3 sequences, about 13% of which are singletons, and around 20% rests with the top ten. The sequencing sample was made of blood. These receptors came from a man aged 25-45 years with Graves' hyperthyroidism that later progressed to Graves' ophthalmopathy. The CDR3 runs from the conserved cysteine through the conserved F or W. The D gene is left open where the match is weak. Expanded clones are given a class, and other clones once, few, many or no size at all.

v_call: TRBV25-1
clone_size: NA
j_call: TRBJ1-1
d_call: NA
cdr3_aa: CASSARGSTEAFF
cdr3_nt: TGTGCCAGCAGTGCCAGGGGTAGTACTGAAGCTTTCTTT

v_call: TRBV7-9
clone_size: many
j_call: TRBJ2-7
d_call: TRBD1
cdr3_aa: CASSLHGQGVNEQYF
cdr3_nt: TGTGCCAGCAGCTTACATGGACAGGGAGTCAACGAGCAGTACTTC

v_call: TRBV18
clone_size: many
j_call: TRBJ1-1
d_call: NA
cdr3_aa: CASSPQGQETEAFF
cdr3_nt: TGTGCCAGCTCACCACAGGGTCAGGAAACTGAAGCTTTCTTT

v_call: TRBV7-9
clone_size: few
j_call: TRBJ1-4
d_call: NA
cdr3_aa: CASSFVGEKLFF
cdr3_nt: TGTGCCAGCAGCTTCGTCGGAGAAAAACTGTTTTTT

v_call: TRBV12-3/TRBV12-4
clone_size: NA
j_call: TRBJ2-1
d_call: TRBD2
cdr3_aa: CASSPAGGLNEQFF
cdr3_nt: TGTGCCAGCAGCCCAGCGGGGGGCCTCAATGAGCAGTTCTTC

v_call: TRBV28
clone_size: many
j_call: TRBJ2-5
d_call: NA
cdr3_aa: CASSRPVQTQYF
cdr3_nt: TGTGCCAGCAGCCGACCGGTCCAGACCCAGTACTTC

v_call: TRBV2
clone_size: many
j_call: TRBJ1-4
d_call: NA
cdr3_aa: CASSEETGGVGKLFF
cdr3_nt: TGTGCCAGCAGTGAAGAGACAGGTGGGGTCGGAAAACTGTTTTTT

v_call: TRBV6-6
clone_size: few
j_call: TRBJ2-1
d_call: NA
cdr3_aa: CASSYRAVAYNEQFF
cdr3_nt: TGTGCCAGCAGTTACAGGGCAGTAGCCTACAATGAGCAGTTCTTC

v_call: TRBV18
clone_size: many
j_call: TRBJ2-7
d_call: NA
cdr3_aa: CASSPAQINEQYF
cdr3_nt: TGTGCCAGCTCACCAGCACAGATCAACGAGCAGTACTTC

v_call: TRBV11-2
clone_size: many
j_call: TRBJ2-1
d_call: TRBD1
cdr3_aa: CASSLGQGGNNEQFF
cdr3_nt: TGTGCCAGCAGCTTGGGACAGGGGGGTAACAATGAGCAGTTCTTC

v_call: TRBV11-2
clone_size: few
j_call: TRBJ2-5
d_call: NA
cdr3_aa: CASSPIEGKTQYF
cdr3_nt: TGTGCCAGCAGCCCTATAGAGGGGAAGACCCAGTACTTC

v_call: TRBV19
clone_size: NA
j_call: TRBJ1-6
d_call: TRBD1
cdr3_aa: CASSLLAGGSPLHF
cdr3_nt: TGTGCCAGTAGCCTTTTGGCAGGGGGATCACCCCTCCACTTT

v_call: TRBV7-3
clone_size: few
j_call: TRBJ2-3
d_call: TRBD2
cdr3_aa: CASSPTSVGTDTQYF
cdr3_nt: TGTGCCAGCAGCCCGACTAGCGTGGGCACAGATACGCAGTATTTT

v_call: TRBV12-3/TRBV12-4
clone_size: many
j_call: TRBJ2-1
d_call: TRBD1
cdr3_aa: CASRVGQGRGDEQFF
cdr3_nt: TGTGCCAGCAGGGTCGGACAGGGTAGGGGCGATGAGCAGTTCTTC

v_call: TRBV11-1
clone_size: many
j_call: TRBJ1-2
d_call: NA
cdr3_aa: CASSTGYGYTF
cdr3_nt: TGTGCCAGCAGCACAGGGTATGGCTACACCTTC

v_call: TRBV20-1
clone_size: NA
j_call: TRBJ2-1
d_call: NA
cdr3_aa: CSARGRSGDEQFF
cdr3_nt: TGCAGTGCTAGGGGGCGGTCAGGGGATGAGCAGTTCTTC

v_call: TRBV12-3/TRBV12-4
clone_size: many
j_call: TRBJ1-2
d_call: NA
cdr3_aa: CASSFETEPADGYTF
cdr3_nt: TGTGCCAGCAGTTTTGAGACAGAGCCCGCCGATGGCTACACCTTC

v_call: TRBV4-1
clone_size: NA
j_call: TRBJ1-2
d_call: NA
cdr3_aa: CASSQDIGGYGYTF
cdr3_nt: TGCGCCAGCAGCCAAGATATAGGGGGGTATGGCTACACCTTC

v_call: TRBV7-9
clone_size: few
j_call: TRBJ1-2
d_call: NA
cdr3_aa: CASTEGGDGYTF
cdr3_nt: TGTGCCAGCACCGAGGGGGGCGATGGCTACACCTTC

v_call: TRBV20-1
clone_size: few
j_call: TRBJ1-1
d_call: NA
cdr3_aa: CRGIWGMNTEAFF
cdr3_nt: TGCAGGGGGATTTGGGGGATGAACACTGAAGCTTTCTTT

v_call: TRBV4-1
clone_size: NA
j_call: TRBJ2-5
d_call: NA
cdr3_aa: CASSQGGRFGETQYF
cdr3_nt: TGCGCCAGCAGCCAAGGAGGTCGTTTTGGGGAGACCCAGTACTTC

v_call: TRBV3-1
clone_size: NA
j_call: TRBJ1-2
d_call: NA
cdr3_aa: CASSQGTTGLNWGYTF
cdr3_nt: TGTGCCAGCAGCCAAGGAACCACCGGCCTAAATTGGGGCTACACCTTC

v_call: TRBV29-1
clone_size: NA
j_call: TRBJ2-3
d_call: NA
cdr3_aa: CSVEWGDTDTQYF
cdr3_nt: TGCAGCGTTGAATGGGGAGACACAGATACGCAGTATTTT